Below, 20 T cell receptor beta chains from the same sample are listed, as sequenced in a study of T cell repertoires in cytomegalovirus infection. TCRdb analysed the reads with MiXCR anew, one entry per CDR3 protein. The table records some 7,600 distinct CDR3 sequences, about 49% of them present only once. These receptors lack a known antigen. The sample was PBMCs, sequenced either directly or after in vitro stimulation (not recorded which). Source of these receptors: a human donor in good health (CMV status not recorded). Some clones in this sample may be carry-over from other donors' samples.

Remarks on this clonotype: The CDR3 end shows no conserved phenylalanine or tryptophan, and so a read error is likely. The limits of the CDR3 on the DNA are not certain, so only TCRdb's listed CDR3 is given. This chain connects TRBV27 to TRBJ2-3. The CDR3 comprises 10 residues, both ends counted. Germline lookup yields CDR1 MNHEY and CDR2 SMNVEV (reference sequence). The CDR3 sequence: CASHGDTTYL.

Remarks on this clonotype: A read error may account for a junction end that differs from germline. CDR3 region: CARGLVSLIGAVPYTEQFF. CDR3 DNA: TGTGCTAGGGGTTTGGTATCGTTAATAGGGGCCGTCCCCTACACTGAGCAGTTCTTC. The V gene is TRBV12-5, the J gene TRBJ2-1, with a possible D match to TRBD1 (5 bases). Germline CDR1 LGHNT, CDR2 FRNRAP. This CDR3 is built from 19 residues.

The chain employs TRBV10-3 and TRBJ2-3; 9 bases align to TRBD2. CDR3 length: 15 residues. The germline CDR1 and CDR2 sequences are ENHRY and SYGVKD. Trimming cost V 6 bases and J 5 bases; bases outside gene matches: 9. This CDR3 reads CAIRVSRGGRDTQYF. In DNA form, the CDR3 reads TGTGCCATCAGGGTCTCGCGGGGGGGCCGAGATACGCAGTATTTT.

Of note for this clonotype: At one end, the junction sequence differs from germline, possibly due to a read error. The chain is built from TRBV6-6 and TRBJ1-5; D remains ambiguous. CDR3 length equals 15 residues. Germline CDR1 MNHNY, CDR2 SVGAGI (reference sequence). The CDR3 region is CARSFYQWAAQPQHF. The CDR3, as DNA: TGTGCCCGCAGTTTTTATCAGTGGGCCGCTCAGCCTCAGCATTTT.

Worth noting for this clonotype: No conserved phenylalanine or tryptophan is present at the end of the CDR3, so a read error is the likely explanation. It is unclear where the CDR3 begins or ends on the DNA, so no DNA is shown, and the CDR3 is as TCRdb lists it. The J gene is TRBJ2-1, the V gene TRBV4-2; TRBD2, the D gene given by the table, was not confirmed from the DNA. Per the germline V gene, CDR1 is LGHNA and CDR2 is YNFKEQ. A total of 17 residues make up the CDR3, ends included. The CDR3 here is CVSSQDSSIGGNNEHFL.

The genes are TRBV12-3 or TRBV12-4 and TRBJ2-1; D possibly uses TRBD1 or TRBD2 (5 bases each). The CDR3 covers 20 residues. Trimming cost V 8 bases and J 8 bases, with 37 bases left between them. CDR3 bases: TGTGCCAGCTGCTCCCTAAGCCTCCTTGGGGGAGAAAGGTCATACCATGAGCAGTTCTTC. As protein: CASCSLSLLGGERSYHEQFF.

Only a few counts were recorded for this clonotype. The chain carries TRBV6-5 and TRBJ2-6; 9 bases fit TRBD1. This CDR3 region has 16 residues. In germline, CDR1 is MNHEY, CDR2 SVGAGI. Trimming at V came to 6 bases and at J to 0 bases, leaving 3 bases not matched to a gene. CDR3 loop: CASSGQGFSGANVLTF. The DNA of the CDR3 is TGTGCCAGCAGCGGACAGGGGTTCTCTGGGGCCAACGTCCTGACTTTC.

V usage is TRBV25-1 and J usage is TRBJ2-6, with D possibly being TRBD2 (6 bases). V was cut by 6 bases and J by 0 bases, with 12 bases left in between. Germline lookup yields CDR1 MGHDK and CDR2 SYGVNS. The CDR3 runs to 16 residues. The CDR3 spells CASSGTYSSGANVLTF. CDR3 sequence (DNA): TGTGCCAGCAGCGGGACTTACAGCTCTGGGGCCAACGTCCTGACTTTC.

The rearrangement links TRBV27 to TRBJ2-1, with D perhaps TRBD1 or TRBD2 (6 bases each). Trimming removed 2 bases from V and 5 bases from J, with 10 bases in between. The CDR3 covers 14 residues. The V gene's germline CDR1 is MNHEY and CDR2 SMNVEV (reference sequence). CDR3 amino acids: CASSLGGPHNEQFF. The CDR3 DNA is TGTGCCAGCAGTTTAGGGGGGCCCCACAATGAGCAGTTCTTC.

In its sample, this clonotype was seen a few times. The conserved closing phenylalanine or tryptophan is absent in this CDR3, likely reflecting a read error. This chain uses TRBV7-2 with TRBJ1-1; D is perhaps TRBD1 (5 bases). Germline V gives CDR1 SGHTA, CDR2 FQGNSA. The CDR3 contains 16 residues. Between the trimmed V and J ends, which lost 9 bases and 1 base, there was a span of 21 bases. The CDR3 here is CARGLDSRGSNTEAFL. For the CDR3, the DNA is TGTGCCAGAGGCTTAGATTCTAGGGGCTCGAACACTGAAGCTTTCTTG.

The chain combines TRBV15 with TRBJ1-2; no definite D call. This CDR3 spans 13 amino acids. The germline gives CDR1 LNHNV, CDR2 YYDKDF (reference sequence). V was cut by 1 base and J by 8 bases, with 11 bases left in between. CDR3: CATSRGQAWGYTF. CDR3 nucleotide sequence: TGTGCCACCAGCAGAGGGCAGGCCTGGGGCTACACCTTC.

V is TRBV15 and J is TRBJ2-5; D not resolved. CDR3 length: 14 residues. Germline CDR1 LNHNV, CDR2 YYDKDF (reference sequence). The V end was cut by 2 bases, the J end by 2 bases, with 9 bases between. The CDR3 spells CATSRHVGQETQYF. In nucleotides, the CDR3 is TGTGCCACCAGCAGACATGTGGGACAAGAGACCCAGTACTTC.

The rearrangement uses TRBV30 and TRBJ2-1, with D possibly being TRBD1 or TRBD2 (5 bases each). Per the germline V gene, CDR1 is GTSNPN and CDR2 is SVGIG (reference sequence). The V gene lost 2 bases and the J gene lost 4 bases, with 9 bases spanning the gap. The length of the CDR3 is 13 residues. The DNA of the CDR3 is TGTGCCTGGAGTACAGGACTTTACAATGAGCAGTTCTTC. It is translated as CAWSTGLYNEQFF.

The CDR3: CASSATPRREIVPLSYNEQFF. CDR3 coding DNA: TGTGCCAGCAGTGCGACCCCTAGGCGGGAGATCGTCCCTCTCTCCTACAATGAGCAGTTCTTC. The chain links TRBV12-3 or TRBV12-4 to TRBJ2-1, with 7 bases aligning to TRBD2. V dropped 5 bases and J dropped 0; count of bases not matched to a gene: 22. The CDR3 consists of 21 residues.

The sample holds a few counts of this clonotype. This rearrangement joins TRBV6-6 to TRBJ1-1; TRBD1 aligns across 7 bases. CDR1 MNHNY and CDR2 SVGAGI come from the germline V gene (reference sequence). V lost 7 bases and J lost 0; bases outside the gene matches: 5. This CDR3 has 14 residues. The CDR3 nucleotides read TGTGCCAGCAACCGACAGGGCTTGAACACTGAAGCTTTCTTT. Translation gives CASNRQGLNTEAFF.

Many counts were recorded for this clonotype. The chain joins TRBV7-8 to TRBJ2-5; D is unresolved. Germline loops: CDR1 SGHVS, CDR2 FQNEAQ. The CDR3 consists of 13 residues. Trimming removed 1 base at V and 6 bases at J, with 9 bases between. The CDR3 DNA sequence: TGTGCCAGCAGCTTAGTAGGCAGGCAGACCCAGTACTTC. This translates into CASSLVGRQTQYF.

With regard to this clonotype: The final CDR3 position lacks the conserved phenylalanine or tryptophan, pointing to a likely read error. This chain joins TRBV7-2 and TRBJ2-1; 9 bases are a match to TRBD2. Germline CDR1 is SGHTA and CDR2 is FQGNSA. Trimming took 0 bases from V and 2 from J; bases not matched to a gene: 2. The CDR3 is 16 residues long. The chain's CDR3 is CASSLAGGGAYNEQFL. In DNA form, the CDR3 reads TGTGCCAGCAGCTTAGCGGGCGGGGGGGCCTACAATGAGCAGTTCTTA.

This clonotype was seen a handful of times. The rearrangement uses TRBV12-3 or TRBV12-4 and TRBJ2-1; D is undetermined. V was shortened by 6 bases and J by 1 base, with 28 bases between the two germline ends. CDR3 length equals 20 residues. CDR3 protein: CASSSLSLLGSERSYNEQFF. The CDR3 region has the DNA TGTGCCAGCAGCTCCCTAAGCCTCCTGGGGTCAGAAAGGTCCTACAATGAGCAGTTCTTC.

This chain joins TRBV12-3 or TRBV12-4 and TRBJ1-5; D call uncertain. CDR3 size: 15 residues. V was clipped by 2 bases and J by 0 bases, with 8 bases between them. This chain's CDR3 is CASSLHPNSNQPQHF. The CDR3, as DNA: TGTGCCAGCAGTTTACACCCAAATAGCAATCAGCCCCAGCATTTT.

This clonotype has just a few counts. The chain carries TRBV28 and TRBJ1-6; possible D gene TRBD1, 5 bases. This CDR3 comprises 16 residues. With 7 bases removed from V and 8 bases from J, the gap between germline ends came to 21 bases. CDR1 and CDR2 from the germline V gene are MDHEN and SYDVKM. CDR3 sequence (DNA): TGTGCCAGCAAGGACCGCAGGGAAGGAGGAGATTCACCCCTCCACTTT. It translates to CASKDRREGGDSPLHF.